A single sample is the source of the 30 T cell receptor beta chains below, sequenced in a study of regulatory T cells in long-lasting Graves disease. Time point given: persistent/refractory GD, antithyroid drugs over 5 years with positive TRAb. The TCR library was made from RNA extracted from PBMCs. With iRepertoire HTBI primers and Arm-PCR of CDR3 regions, TCR beta libraries were built. From the multiplex PCR reads, TCRdb called clonotypes with MiXCR, one entry per CDR3 protein. The repertoire includes under 450,000 distinct CDR3 sequences, around 24% of them detected once, and 26% sits in the top ten. This material consisted of peripheral blood mononuclear cells (PBMCs), taken when the disease was refractory, from a patient treated with antithyroid drugs. All receptors derive from a female donor with Graves disease.

This clonotype came up a few times. The rearrangement uses TRBV20-1 and TRBJ1-4; D is ambiguous. The CDR3 loop spans 14 amino acids. Germline assignment: CDR1 DFQATT and CDR2 SNEGSKA (reference sequence). Trimming removed 0 bases from V and 1 base from J, with 6 bases in between. CDR3 residues: CSARDMITNEKLFF. The CDR3 DNA reads as TGCAGTGCTAGAGACATGATAACTAATGAAAAACTGTTTTTT.

This clonotype was recorded many times. The chain couples TRBV27 to TRBJ1-2; TRBD1 matches at 12 bases. CDR1 MNHEY and CDR2 SMNVEV come from the germline V gene (reference sequence). The CDR3 is 18 residues long. V gave up 6 bases and J gave up 2 bases; unmatched junction bases: 13. CDR3 amino acids: CASRRAGTGGARNYGYTF. The CDR3 nucleotides read TGTGCCAGCAGGCGGGCGGGGACAGGGGGCGCGAGGAACTATGGCTACACCTTC.

This chain connects TRBV3-1 to TRBJ1-5; 7 positions agree with TRBD1. Germline CDR1 reads LGHDT; CDR2 reads YNNKEL (reference sequence). There are 15 residues in the CDR3. Losses at the gene ends were 6 bases for V and 6 bases for J; bases not matched to a gene: 11. The CDR3 coding sequence is TGTGCCAGCAGTCAACTAACAGGGGTCGGTCAGCCCCAGCATTTT. The encoded protein is CASSQLTGVGQPQHF.

This clonotype was seen a handful of times. The chain links TRBV20-1 to TRBJ1-5, with TRBD1 matching 8 bases. Germline V lookup: CDR1 DFQATT, CDR2 SNEGSKA (reference sequence). This CDR3 contains 16 residues. V trimming: 1 base; J trimming: 1 base; junction bases outside the gene matches: 6. The CDR3 is CSARGAGGRSNQPQHF. The DNA of the CDR3 is TGCAGTGCTAGAGGTGCAGGGGGCCGCAGCAATCAGCCCCAGCATTTT.

The chain couples TRBV6-5 to TRBJ1-3; D gene unclear. Between the trimmed V and J ends, which lost 0 bases and 2 bases, there was a span of 8 bases. Germline V gene data show CDR1 as MNHEY and CDR2 as SVGAGI. This CDR3 region has 15 residues. CDR3 sequence: CASSYSKGTGNTIYF. The CDR3 DNA reads TGTGCCAGCAGTTACTCGAAAGGGACTGGAAACACCATATATTTT.

This clonotype showed up just a few times. The chain is built from TRBV6-5 and TRBJ1-2; the D is unclear. CDR3 length equals 14 residues. Germline-derived CDR1 and CDR2 are MNHEY and SVGAGI. Trimming shortened V by 4 bases and J by 3 bases, and 12 bases separated the two germline ends. CDR3 bases: TGTGCCAGCAGTTCCGACCAGGCTTACTATGGCTACACCTTC. Amino acid sequence: CASSSDQAYYGYTF.

This clonotype was seen many times. The chain employs TRBV5-5 and TRBJ2-5; 7 bases match TRBD1. The CDR3 spans 15 residues. J gave up 5 bases and V 5 bases, and 12 bases lay outside the gene matches. Per the germline V gene, CDR1 is SGHKS and CDR2 is YYEKEE (reference sequence). Here the CDR3 reads CASSEGTGVGETQYF. The CDR3 nucleotides read TGTGCCAGCAGTGAAGGCACAGGGGTTGGGGAGACCCAGTACTTC. Full variable domain (outside the CDR3, taken from reference TRBV5-5 and TRBJ2-5): DAGVTQSPTHLIKTRGQQVTLRCSPISGHKSVSWYQQVLGQGPQFIFQYYEKEERGRGNFPDRFSARQFPNYSSELNVNALLLGDSALYLCASSEGTGVGETQYFGPGTRLLVL.

The chain uses TRBV20-1 and TRBJ2-5; tentatively, D is TRBD2 (6 bases). CDR1 is DFQATT and CDR2 is SNEGSKA in the germline V gene (reference sequence). This CDR3 comprises 10 residues. Trimming stripped 7 bases from V and 4 bases from J, with 7 bases between. The CDR3 sequence is CSVRGETQYF. Here the CDR3 DNA reads TGCAGTGTGCGGGGAGAGACCCAGTACTTC.

Note on this clonotype: This may come from a read error, since a much larger clone is one base off. The chain carries TRBV6-2 or TRBV6-3 and TRBJ1-1, with D perhaps TRBD1 (6 bases). This CDR3 region has 15 residues. Germline V gene lookup returns CDR1 MNHEY and CDR2 SVGEGT. Between the trimmed V and J ends, which lost 6 bases and 4 bases, there was a span of 18 bases. CDR3 protein: CASSLNQGLSTEAFF. CDR3 bases: TGTGCCAGCAGCCTAAACCAGGGGCTGAGCACTGAAGCTTTCTTT.

This clonotype was observed a single time. The chain couples TRBV6-5 to TRBJ2-5, with 9 bases fitting TRBD1. V was clipped by 2 bases and J by 2 bases; unmatched bases: 9. In germline, CDR1 is MNHEY, CDR2 SVGAGI. This CDR3 comprises 17 residues. The CDR3, as DNA: TGTGCCAGCAGTTACCTCCCCTTGGGACAGGGACAAGAGACCCAGTACTTC. Its protein product is CASSYLPLGQGQETQYF.

V gene TRBV6-1 combines with J gene TRBJ1-5; no clear D gene. The CDR3 sequence is 13 residues long. Germline V lookup: CDR1 MNHNS, CDR2 SASEGT. Trimming removed 6 bases at V and 9 bases at J, with 15 bases between. Written as DNA, the CDR3 is TGTGCCAGCAGCACCAGCGGGGTTCCGCCCCAGCATTTT. Residues: CASSTSGVPPQHF.

On this clonotype: The junction departs from the called germline gene at one end, perhaps through a read error. CDR3 bases: TGTGCCGGCAGCTTAGCGGCTAGCGGGAGGTATTCCTACGAGCAGTACTTC. It specifies CAGSLAASGRYSYEQYF. V and J are TRBV7-2 and TRBJ2-7, with 11 bases identical to TRBD2. Germline V gene sequence: CDR1 SGHTA, CDR2 FQGNSA. The CDR3 consists of 17 residues.

This clonotype was detected a few times. The chain carries TRBV12-3 or TRBV12-4 and TRBJ1-3; 7 bases are shared with TRBD1. There are 18 residues in the CDR3. Trimming took 0 bases from V and 1 from J; bases not matched to a gene: 9. The CDR3 coding sequence is TGTGCCAGCAGTTTAGCGCTGAACAGGGGAAGATCTGGAAACACCATATATTTT. This sequence encodes CASSLALNRGRSGNTIYF.

This clonotype was counted ten times or more. V is TRBV24-1 and J is TRBJ2-1; 8 nucleotides agree with TRBD1. V was clipped by 2 bases and J by 1 base; unmatched bases: 6. Germline V gives CDR1 KGHDR, CDR2 SFDVKD. This CDR3 comprises 17 residues. CDR3 DNA sequence: TGTGCCACCAGTGATTCCTACGACAGGGGATCCTACAATGAGCAGTTCTTC. It specifies CATSDSYDRGSYNEQFF.

The gene calls are TRBV6-1 and TRBJ2-7, with 9 positions matching TRBD2. The CDR3 covers 14 residues. Germline V lookup: CDR1 MNHNS, CDR2 SASEGT. The V gene end was trimmed by 7 bases and the J gene end by 6 bases; junction bases not matched to a gene: 10. Here the CDR3 DNA reads TGTGCCAGCATATCAGCGGGAGGTTTTTCCGAGCAGTACTTC. Its translation: CASISAGGFSEQYF.

The gene calls are TRBV11-2 and TRBJ1-2; D is unclear. The ends were cut back, 1 base at V and 3 bases at J, with 9 bases in the middle. Germline V lookup: CDR1 SGHAT, CDR2 FQNNGV. The CDR3 runs to 14 residues. The CDR3 DNA reads TGTGCCAGCAGCTTAGGTAGCACCTACTATGGCTACACCTTC. Translated: CASSLGSTYYGYTF. Full variable domain (rest looked up from reference TRBV11-2 and TRBJ1-2): EAGVAQSPRYKIIEKRQSVAFWCNPISGHATLYWYQQILGQGPKLLIQFQNNGVVDDSQLPKDRFSAERLKGVDSTLKIQPAKLEDSAVYLCASSLGSTYYGYTFGSGTRLTVV.

The chain links TRBV30 to TRBJ2-1; no clear D gene. V was cut by 0 bases and J by 6 bases, with 18 bases left in between. The CDR3 loop spans 16 amino acids. CDR1 and CDR2 from the germline V gene are GTSNPN and SVGIG (reference sequence). The CDR3 sequence: CAWSVPRTTVSNEQFF. CDR3 DNA: TGTGCCTGGAGTGTACCCAGGACCACGGTCTCCAATGAGCAGTTCTTC.

This chain uses TRBV19 with TRBJ1-1; 8 bases match TRBD1. This CDR3 region has 18 residues. J gave up 1 base and V 7 bases, and 17 bases lay outside the gene matches. The germline gives CDR1 LNHDA, CDR2 SQIVND (reference sequence). DNA of the CDR3: TGTGCCAGTACTATTTATTCCGGGACAGGCTCTCGGAACACTGAAGCTTTCTTT. This encodes CASTIYSGTGSRNTEAFF.

In this sample, this clonotype turned up a few times. The CDR3 bases are TGCGCCAGCAGCCGAACAGGGGGGCAGGGGGGTACTGAAGCTTTCTTT. It encodes CASSRTGGQGGTEAFF. The rearrangement joins TRBV5-1 to TRBJ1-1; 8 bases fit TRBD1. The CDR3 runs to 16 residues. The J segment lost 5 bases and the V segment lost 4 bases, leaving 13 bases of the junction unmatched. CDR1 SGHRS and CDR2 YFSETQ come from the germline V gene.

This clonotype has at least ten counts. The chain is built from TRBV28 and TRBJ2-2, with 9 bases lining up with TRBD1. Germline values: CDR1 MDHEN, CDR2 SYDVKM. CDR3 size: 19 residues. The J segment lost 4 bases and the V segment lost 3 bases, leaving 15 bases of the junction unmatched. The chain's CDR3 is CASSFGTGNWDYTTGELFF. CDR3 bases: TGTGCCAGCAGTTTCGGGACAGGGAACTGGGACTACACCACCGGGGAGCTGTTTTTT.

The V gene is TRBV6-1, the J gene TRBJ2-3; 10 bases match TRBD2. CDR1 and CDR2 (germline): MNHNS, SASEGT. With V trimmed by 7 bases and J by 7 bases, 8 bases remained unmatched. The CDR3 sequence is 14 residues long. CDR3 loop: CASNLAGDSHTQYF. CDR3 sequence (DNA): TGTGCCAGCAATCTAGCGGGAGATTCACATACGCAGTATTTT.

This clonotype came up a few times. This chain joins TRBV19 and TRBJ1-5, with 8 bases lining up with TRBD1. The CDR3 is made up of 15 amino acids. The junction had 8 bases not matched to a gene; V was cut back by 3 bases and J by 7 bases. Germline V gene data show CDR1 as LNHDA and CDR2 as SQIVND (reference sequence). The chain's CDR3 is CASSIVGTGLQPQHF. In DNA, the CDR3 is TGTGCCAGTAGTATTGTCGGGACAGGTTTACAGCCCCAGCATTTT.

This clonotype came up a few times. V gene TRBV20-1 combines with J gene TRBJ2-6, with 7 bases that match TRBD2. Trimming at V came to 5 bases and at J to 4 bases, leaving 8 bases not matched to a gene. Germline lookup yields CDR1 DFQATT and CDR2 SNEGSKA (reference sequence). The CDR3 has 15 residues. The CDR3 spells CSAGAGPGGANVLTF. CDR3 coding DNA: TGCAGTGCTGGAGCGGGACCGGGGGGGGCCAACGTCCTGACTTTC.

This clonotype occurred a few times. The chain recombines TRBV4-2 with TRBJ1-4; maybe TRBD1 (5 bases). V lost 11 bases and J 1 base, leaving 8 bases between the germline ends. CDR1 is LGHNA and CDR2 is YNFKEQ in the germline V gene. This CDR3 is built from 12 residues. The CDR3: CAAGKTNEKLFF. The CDR3 coding sequence is TGTGCCGCAGGGAAAACTAATGAAAAACTGTTTTTT.

This clonotype occurred many times. This rearrangement joins TRBV7-2 to TRBJ1-5, with a possible D match to TRBD1 (6 bases). V lost 6 bases to trimming and J lost 0 bases, with 9 bases between them. The CDR3 extends over 14 amino acids. Germline V CDR1 and CDR2: SGHTA, FQGNSA. Here the CDR3 reads CASSYRDSNQPQHF. CDR3 DNA sequence: TGTGCCAGCAGTTACAGGGATAGCAATCAGCCCCAGCATTTT.

This clonotype was detected a few times. The chain couples TRBV19 to TRBJ1-1; D is unresolved. The germline V gene encodes CDR1 LNHDA and CDR2 SQIVND (reference sequence). The CDR3 spans 14 residues. Trimming cost V 3 bases and J 1 base, with 9 bases left between them. CDR3 protein: CASSILGRNTEAFF. CDR3 in DNA: TGTGCCAGTAGTATCCTGGGCAGGAACACTGAAGCTTTCTTT.

This clonotype was found a few times. The DNA for the CDR3 is TGTGCCAGCAGCCACAAGCAGTACTACGAGCAGTACTTC. Translating gives CASSHKQYYEQYF. The rearrangement joins TRBV7-2 to TRBJ2-7; no clear D gene. Looked up from germline, CDR1 is SGHTA and CDR2 is FQGNSA. Trimming cost V 5 bases and J 3 bases, with 11 bases left between them. CDR3 length: 13 residues.

J is TRBJ1-1 and V is TRBV20-1; no firm D call. CDR3 length equals 12 residues. V lost 6 bases, J lost 2 bases, and 10 bases lay in between. CDR1 DFQATT and CDR2 SNEGSKA come from the germline V gene (reference sequence). CDR3 nucleotides: TGCAGTGCCACCCCTTATAACACTGAAGCTTTCTTT. This encodes CSATPYNTEAFF.

In this sample, this clonotype turned up many times. The rearrangement links TRBV28 to TRBJ2-5, with a possible D match to TRBD2 (6 bases). Germline V CDR1 and CDR2: MDHEN, SYDVKM. Trimming removed 4 bases from V and 0 bases from J, with 18 bases in between. The CDR3 extends over 17 amino acids. This CDR3 is CASSSPGDGAYQETQYF. CDR3 coding DNA: TGTGCCAGCAGTTCCCCGGGGGACGGAGCGTACCAAGAGACCCAGTACTTC.

About this clonotype itself: At one of its ends the junction is not consistent with the germline gene, which may arise from a read error. The chain links TRBV2 to TRBJ2-5; maybe TRBD2 (7 bases). The CDR3 has 13 amino acids. Germline V lookup: CDR1 SNHLY, CDR2 FYNNEI. CDR3 in DNA: TGTGCCATCAGTAGGGGGGGTCAAGAGACCCAGTACTTC. Its protein is CAISRGGQETQYF.